This passage covers 27 T cell receptor beta chains from one sample sequenced in a study of a mutant IDH1 vaccine in newly diagnosed glioma (TCRdb year 2021). Libraries were prepared through the immunoSEQ multiplex PCR assay. TCRdb re-hosts the immuneACCESS table, in-frame sequences only. Its copies lack some clones; in the studies checked, an unresolved V gene accounts for under half of them, and the cause for the rest is not known. This sample gives some 60,000 clones in total; around 87% of them show up just once. Around 1.5% of the sample is taken by the ten largest. Their cognate antigens are unknown. Reading the label with the study, this specimen's time point is: week 23, last vaccination. A 20-mer mutant IDH1 peptide at 300 micrograms in Montanide made up each vaccine dose, which was injected subcutaneously together with topical imiquimod. Sequenced here: PBMCs, sampled from a glioma patient whose treatment included an IDH1 peptide vaccine. The receptors were sampled from a man in his forties with glioma.

The chain is built from TRBV28 and TRBJ1-2; D is possibly TRBD1 (6 bases). V gave up 1 base and J gave up 7 bases, with 16 bases separating them. The CDR3 is 15 amino acids. CDR1 and CDR2 (germline): MDHEN, SYDVKM. The CDR3 DNA follows: TGTGCCAGCAGTTTATCAGGGGCAGGCGCCCGTGGCTACACCTTC. It encodes CASSLSGAGARGYTF.

The chain carries TRBV29-1 and TRBJ2-7; no firm D call. This CDR3 is built from 12 residues. V lost 3 bases, J lost 2 bases, and 8 bases lay in between. CDR1 and CDR2 (germline): SQVTM, ANQGSEA. The CDR3 nucleotides read TGCAGCGTTGACATAGATCCCTACGAGCAGTACTTC. Its protein product is CSVDIDPYEQYF.

This chain links TRBV5-5 with TRBJ1-3; D is unresolved. V dropped 5 bases and J dropped 0 bases, with 6 bases sitting between them. The CDR3 contains 13 residues. Germline CDR1 SGHKS, CDR2 YYEKEE (reference sequence). This CDR3 is CASSWGSGNTIYF. The CDR3 nucleotides read TGTGCCAGCAGTTGGGGCTCTGGAAACACCATATATTTT.

V gene TRBV27 combines with J gene TRBJ1-2; 7 bases agree with TRBD1. V lost 6 bases, J lost 8 bases, and 9 bases stayed unmatched. Germline CDR1 MNHEY, CDR2 SMNVEV (reference sequence). The CDR3 contains 13 residues. The CDR3 nucleotides read TGTGCCAGCAGGAAGACAGGGAGGGGCGGCTACACCTTC. It yields the protein CASRKTGRGGYTF.

This sequence joins TRBV5-5 and TRBJ1-2, with 8 bases identical to TRBD1. This CDR3 spans 14 amino acids. The V and J ends lost 4 bases and 1 base, in that order; junction bases with no gene match: 3. Germline V gene lookup returns CDR1 SGHKS and CDR2 YYEKEE (reference sequence). The CDR3 protein is CASSLGQGNYGYTF. In DNA, the CDR3 is TGTGCCAGCAGCCTTGGACAGGGTAACTATGGCTACACCTTC.

This clone occurred a few times. The chain employs TRBV18 and TRBJ1-1, with D uncertain. The CDR3 has 13 residues. With 2 bases removed from V and 4 bases from J, the gap between germline ends came to 8 bases. Germline CDR1 and CDR2: KGHSH and LQKENI. CDR3 bases: TGTGCCAGCTCACCATGGGCGTTCACTGAAGCTTTCTTT. It encodes CASSPWAFTEAFF.

The chain carries TRBV7-9 and TRBJ2-5; possibly TRBD2 for D (6 bases). This CDR3 contains 17 residues. The V gene's germline CDR1 is SEHNR and CDR2 FQNEAQ (reference sequence). The V end was cut by 1 base, the J end by 5 bases, with 20 bases between. CDR3 sequence reads: CASSLEMGLPPLETQYF. Written as DNA, the CDR3 is TGTGCCAGCAGCTTAGAGATGGGACTTCCACCGCTTGAGACCCAGTACTTC.

The genes are TRBV21-1 and TRBJ2-5; the table's D call, TRBD2, was not checked against the DNA. TRBV21-1 constitutes a pseudogene. This CDR3 spans 13 amino acids. This chain's CDR3 is CASSRTRQETQYF. DNA of the CDR3: TGTGCCAGCAGCCGGACTAGACAGGAGACCCAGTACTTC.

A single count supports this clone. The J gene is TRBJ2-1, the V gene TRBV5-6; D may be TRBD1 (5 bases). In germline, CDR1 is SGHDT, CDR2 YYEEEE. V was shortened by 1 base and J by 2 bases, with 10 bases between the two germline ends. The CDR3 has 15 residues. CDR3 region: CASSLKGFAYNEQFF. CDR3 DNA sequence: TGTGCCAGCAGCTTGAAGGGGTTCGCCTACAATGAGCAGTTCTTC.

In its sample, this clone was seen once. Within the sample, other DNA sequences also encode this same CDR3. This chain uses TRBV18 with TRBJ1-2; 11 nucleotides agree with TRBD1. Germline loops: CDR1 KGHSH, CDR2 LQKENI. Trimming removed 3 bases from V and 5 bases from J; junction bases left unmatched: 2. This CDR3 has 14 residues. The CDR3 protein is CASSPDRGRYGYTF. CDR3 nucleotide sequence: TGTGCCAGCTCACCGGACAGGGGGCGATATGGCTACACCTTC.

V usage is TRBV7-2 and J usage is TRBJ2-5; perhaps TRBD2 as D (5 bases). The length of the CDR3 is 14 residues. Between the trimmed V and J ends, which lost 5 bases and 4 bases, there was a span of 14 bases. Germline V lookup: CDR1 SGHTA, CDR2 FQGNSA. The CDR3 DNA reads TGTGCCAGCAGCGTAGGGTTCGCGGGAGAGACCCAGTACTTC. Translating it yields CASSVGFAGETQYF.

The chain employs TRBV29-1 and TRBJ2-7, with TRBD1 matching 7 bases. CDR1 is SQVTM and CDR2 is ANQGSEA in the germline V gene. CDR3 length: 11 amino acids. V shed 5 bases and J 6 bases; nucleotides not matched to a gene: 4. DNA of the CDR3: TGCAGCGTTAGGGGGCTTAGCGAGCAGTACTTC. Amino acids: CSVRGLSEQYF.

J is TRBJ2-5 and V is TRBV4-2, with 7 bases matching TRBD2. This CDR3 is 15 amino acids long. V trimming: 3 bases; J trimming: 5 bases; junction bases outside the gene matches: 9. Germline CDR1 reads LGHNA; CDR2 reads YNFKEQ. The CDR3 bases are TGTGCCAGCAGCCAGGGGCGGGAGAGGTTGGAGACCCAGTACTTC. This codes for CASSQGRERLETQYF.

This clone was counted once. The rearrangement links TRBV19 to TRBJ2-2, with D unclear. Germline V gene lookup returns CDR1 LNHDA and CDR2 SQIVND (reference sequence). The CDR3 runs to 16 residues. Trimming took 1 base from V and 3 from J, leaving 12 bases between them. The CDR3, as DNA: TGTGCCAGTAGTATAGGCTCGTCAATGTACACCGGGGAGCTGTTTTTT. Translated: CASSIGSSMYTGELFF.

The chain uses TRBV15 and TRBJ1-2, with D perhaps matching TRBD1 (6 bases). V lost 4 bases, J lost 8 bases, and 14 bases lay in between. This CDR3 has 13 amino acids. Germline V gene lookup returns CDR1 LNHNV and CDR2 YYDKDF (reference sequence). DNA of the CDR3: TGTGCCACCAGCAAGAGGGGGTCCGGGGGCTACACCTTC. Translating it yields CATSKRGSGGYTF.

This clone has only one observation. The rearrangement uses TRBV6-5 and TRBJ2-5; no reliable D call. The V gene's germline CDR1 is MNHEY and CDR2 SVGAGI. The length of the CDR3 is 13 residues. Trimming cost V 6 bases and J 5 bases, with 13 bases left between them. The CDR3 nucleotides read TGTGCCAGCAGATTACTCGGCCGGGAGACCCAGTACTTC. This encodes CASRLLGRETQYF.

V and J are TRBV7-9 and TRBJ2-5; D is possibly TRBD1 (5 bases). The CDR3 is made up of 13 amino acids. Germline loops: CDR1 SEHNR, CDR2 FQNEAQ (reference sequence). Trimming took 5 bases from V and 5 from J, leaving 12 bases between them. The CDR3 region has the DNA TGTGCCAGCAGCCAAGGCAGGGCGGAGACCCAGTACTTC. This sequence encodes CASSQGRAETQYF. The full variable domain, with the rest looked up from reference TRBV7-9 and TRBJ2-5, is DTGVSQNPRHKITKRGQNVTFRCDPISEHNRLYWYRQTLGQGPEFLTYFQNEAQLEKSRLLSDRFSAERPKGSFSTLEIQRTEQGDSAMYLCASSQGRAETQYFGPGTRLLVL.

This clone turned up a few times. J is TRBJ2-1 and V is TRBV5-4; D ambiguous. CDR3 length equals 11 residues. CDR1 and CDR2 (germline): SGHNT, YYREEE (reference sequence). V was pared by 2 bases and J by 10 bases, with 7 bases between. CDR3 in DNA: TGTGCCAGCAGCTTAACCCGGGAGCAGTTCTTC. Translating gives CASSLTREQFF.

This clone was counted between two and nine times. The CDR3 sequence is CASSNPGQGRKLFF. The CDR3 nucleotides are TGTGCCAGCAGCAATCCGGGACAGGGAAGGAAACTGTTTTTT. V gene TRBV21-1 combines with J gene TRBJ1-4; the table's D call TRBD1 went unverified against the DNA. TRBV21-1 is annotated as a pseudogene. This CDR3 has 14 amino acids.

V usage is TRBV9 and J usage is TRBJ2-7; no definite D call. V was trimmed by 4 bases and J by 5 bases, leaving 16 bases between them. The CDR3 has 14 residues. From germline, CDR1 is SGDLS and CDR2 YYNGEE. This CDR3 reads CASSFAPFGNEQYF. Here the CDR3 DNA reads TGTGCCAGCAGCTTTGCCCCTTTTGGGAACGAGCAGTACTTC.

This clone was seen once. This chain joins TRBV5-1 and TRBJ1-1; tentative D call: TRBD1 (6 bases). Trimming removed 1 base at V and 7 bases at J, with 14 bases between. The CDR3 extends over 14 amino acids. CDR1 and CDR2 from the germline V gene are SGHRS and YFSETQ. CDR3 coding DNA: TGCGCCAGCAGCTTGAAGGACAGTCTTTATGAAGCTTTCTTT. Its protein product is CASSLKDSLYEAFF.

The chain carries TRBV10-1 and TRBJ2-7, with TRBD2 matching over 7 bases. Germline V lookup: CDR1 WNHNN, CDR2 SYGVQD (reference sequence). The CDR3 contains 15 residues. Unmatched junction bases numbered 11, after V lost 6 bases and J lost 3 bases. The CDR3 DNA reads as TGCGCCAGCAGACCCCAGCGGGATACCCTCTACGAGCAGTACTTC. Protein: CASRPQRDTLYEQYF.

The rearrangement joins TRBV9 to TRBJ2-1; D is unresolved. The V end was cut by 0 bases, the J end by 7 bases, with 8 bases between. Germline lookup yields CDR1 SGDLS and CDR2 YYNGEE. CDR3 length equals 13 residues. DNA of the CDR3: TGTGCCAGCAGCGTAGATCCGGGTAATGAGCAGTTCTTC. The encoded protein is CASSVDPGNEQFF. Together with reference TRBV9 and TRBJ2-1, the CDR3 gives the full variable domain: DSGVTQTPKHLITATGQRVTLRCSPRSGDLSVYWYQQSLDQGLQFLIQYYNGEERAKGNILERFSAQQFPDLHSELNLSSLELGDSALYFCASSVDPGNEQFFGPGTRLTVL.

This clone was found once. J is TRBJ2-1 and V is TRBV19; unclear D gene. The CDR3 runs to 12 residues. Trimming cost V 5 bases and J 7 bases, with 9 bases left between them. Germline lookup yields CDR1 LNHDA and CDR2 SQIVND (reference sequence). CDR3 in amino acids: CASSGRENEQFF. In DNA form, the CDR3 reads TGTGCCAGTAGTGGAAGAGAGAATGAGCAGTTCTTC.

The chain joins TRBV11-3 to TRBJ2-2; D might be TRBD2 (5 bases). The V gene lost 4 bases and the J gene lost 1 base, with 7 bases spanning the gap. The germline gives CDR1 SGHNT, CDR2 YENEEA. The CDR3 is made up of 14 amino acids. The DNA of the CDR3 is TGTGCCAGCAGCTCGAGCGGGAACACCGGGGAGCTGTTTTTT. It is translated as CASSSSGNTGELFF.

The chain employs TRBV28 and TRBJ2-1; TRBD1 matches 8 bases. The CDR3 is 15 residues long. The ends lost 2 bases at V and 4 bases at J; junction bases unmatched: 4. Germline CDR1 reads MDHEN; CDR2 reads SYDVKM. CDR3 bases: TGTGCCAGCAGTTTAGGTCAGGGGGCGTACAATGAGCAGTTCTTC. The encoded protein is CASSLGQGAYNEQFF. The whole variable domain, remainder taken from reference TRBV28 and TRBJ2-1, is DVKVTQSSRYLVKRTGEKVFLECVQDMDHENMFWYRQDPGLGLRLIYFSYDVKMKEKGDIPEGYSVSREKKERFSLILESASTNQTSMYLCASSLGQGAYNEQFFGPGTRLTVL.

The chain recombines TRBV5-1 with TRBJ2-7; possibly TRBD1 or TRBD2 for D (6 bases each). CDR1 and CDR2 from the germline V gene are SGHRS and YFSETQ. Between the trimmed V and J ends, which lost 0 bases and 3 bases, there was a span of 13 bases. The CDR3 has 15 residues. The CDR3 loop reads CASSLAPGGGYEQYF. The CDR3 DNA follows: TGCGCCAGCAGCTTGGCCCCCGGGGGCGGCTACGAGCAGTACTTC. Combining the CDR3 with reference TRBV5-1 and TRBJ2-7 gives the whole variable domain KAGVTQTPRYLIKTRGQQVTLSCSPISGHRSVSWYQQTPGQGLQFLFEYFSETQRNKGNFPGRFSGRQFSNSRSEMNVSTLELGDSALYLCASSLAPGGGYEQYFGPGTRLTVT.